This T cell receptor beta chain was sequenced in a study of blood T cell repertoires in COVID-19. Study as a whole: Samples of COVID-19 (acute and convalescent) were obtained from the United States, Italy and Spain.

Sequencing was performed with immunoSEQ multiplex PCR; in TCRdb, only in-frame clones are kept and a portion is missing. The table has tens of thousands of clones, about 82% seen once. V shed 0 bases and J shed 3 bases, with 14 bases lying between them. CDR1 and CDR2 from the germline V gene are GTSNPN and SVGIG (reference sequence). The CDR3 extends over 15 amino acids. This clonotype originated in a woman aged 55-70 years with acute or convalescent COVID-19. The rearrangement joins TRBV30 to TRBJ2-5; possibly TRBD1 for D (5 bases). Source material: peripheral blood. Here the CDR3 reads CAWSVRRLGEETQYF. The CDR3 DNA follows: TGTGCCTGGAGTGTACGGCGCTTAGGGGAAGAGACCCAGTACTTC.